Presented here are 23 T cell receptor beta chains from one specimen sequenced in a study of T cell changes during pregnancy in multiple sclerosis. The method was immunoSEQ multiplex PCR; TCRdb's version includes in-frame clones alone and lacks a portion of them. The data show roughly 110,000 clones, with roughly 90% seen just once and 1.5% held by the top ten. Sequences were derived from peripheral blood, sampled in the third trimester of pregnancy. The receptors were sampled from a female donor with multiple sclerosis, enrolled in a pregnancy study.

The table lists this clone with a count of one. The chain is built from TRBV7-2 and TRBJ2-3; D remains unclear. Germline V lookup: CDR1 SGHTA, CDR2 FQGNSA. The V gene lost 3 bases and the J gene lost 1 base, with 5 bases spanning the gap. The CDR3 runs to 13 residues. This CDR3 is CASSLVGTDTQYF. Here the CDR3 DNA reads TGTGCCAGCAGCTTGGTAGGCACAGATACGCAGTATTTT.

The chain combines TRBV2 with TRBJ2-2; 13 nucleotides match TRBD2. Germline V gene data show CDR1 as SNHLY and CDR2 as FYNNEI. This CDR3 region has 19 residues. V shed 4 bases, J shed 10 bases, and the junction held 18 bases outside the gene matches. The CDR3 loop reads CASSVQQDSGTSGVTELFF. CDR3 nucleotides: TGTGCCAGCAGTGTGCAACAGGACTCCGGGACTAGCGGGGTGACGGAGCTGTTTTTT.

This clone showed up just once. The genes are TRBV9 and TRBJ2-1; D call uncertain. Trimming took off 6 bases at V and 4 bases at J, with 11 bases between the two ends. Germline V gene lookup returns CDR1 SGDLS and CDR2 YYNGEE. The CDR3 runs 13 residues. The CDR3, as DNA: TGTGCCAGCACCAACACAGAATACAATGAGCAGTTCTTC. It specifies CASTNTEYNEQFF.

The gene calls are TRBV6-5 and TRBJ2-7, with D unclear. CDR1 and CDR2 from the germline V gene are MNHEY and SVGAGI. V was shortened by 2 bases and J by 0 bases, with 5 bases between the two germline ends. This CDR3 has 13 amino acids. The CDR3 is CASSYGTSYEQYF. DNA for the CDR3: TGTGCCAGCAGTTACGGCACCTCCTACGAGCAGTACTTC.

The rearrangement uses TRBV4-1 and TRBJ2-5, with 8 bases matching TRBD1. The CDR3 covers 17 residues. Germline assignment: CDR1 MGHRA and CDR2 YSYEKL. Trimming took 3 bases from V and 3 from J; bases not matched to a gene: 12. CDR3 in amino acids: CASSQLRTGPGKETQYF. CDR3 bases: TGCGCCAGCAGCCAGTTACGGACAGGGCCAGGAAAAGAGACCCAGTACTTC.

The chain links TRBV19 to TRBJ2-7; D possibly corresponds to TRBD1 (6 bases). Germline lookup yields CDR1 LNHDA and CDR2 SQIVND (reference sequence). This CDR3 has 14 residues. Trimming removed 5 bases at V and 3 bases at J, with 14 bases between. In DNA form, the CDR3 reads TGTGCCAGTAGTGTCGACAGGATAGGCTACGAGCAGTACTTC. Translation: CASSVDRIGYEQYF.

This chain uses TRBV29-1 with TRBJ1-1, with D maybe TRBD1 (6 bases). The CDR3 covers 11 residues. Germline V gene sequence: CDR1 SQVTM, CDR2 ANQGSEA. V lost 4 bases and J lost 4, with 7 bases in between. The CDR3 coding sequence is TGCAGCGTTGGCAGGGGCACTGAAGCTTTCTTT. Protein product: CSVGRGTEAFF.

The rearrangement links TRBV14 to TRBJ1-3, with D unresolved. The germline gives CDR1 SGHDN, CDR2 FVKESK. Deletions cut 0 bases from V and 4 bases from J, with 10 bases between. The CDR3 is 15 amino acids. CDR3 sequence: CASSQDPSPGNTIYF. The CDR3 DNA is TGTGCCAGCAGCCAAGATCCCAGTCCCGGAAACACCATATATTTT. Supplemented by reference TRBV14 and TRBJ1-3, the full variable domain reads EAGVTQFPSHSVIEKGQTVTLRCDPISGHDNLYWYRRVMGKEIKFLLHFVKESKQDESGMPNNRFLAERTGGTYSTLKVQPAELEDSGVYFCASSQDPSPGNTIYFGEGSWLTVV.

The V gene is TRBV6-5, the J gene TRBJ1-2; D gene unclear. The CDR3 extends over 15 amino acids. Per germline, CDR1 MNHEY and CDR2 SVGAGI. Trimming removed 4 bases at V and 0 bases at J, with 12 bases between. CDR3 region: CASSSQGVSNYGYTF. The CDR3 DNA is TGTGCCAGCAGTTCTCAAGGAGTATCTAACTATGGCTACACCTTC.

The J gene is TRBJ2-3, the V gene TRBV5-1, with a possible D match to TRBD1 (9 bases). This CDR3 comprises 17 residues. Looked up from germline, CDR1 is SGHRS and CDR2 is YFSETQ. V was shortened by 5 bases and J by 7 bases, with 26 bases between the two germline ends. CDR3 in DNA: TGCGCCAGCAGGACAGGGGGATACGGGAGGGCCGGAAATACGCAGTATTTT. It codes for CASRTGGYGRAGNTQYF.

This clone was detected only once. The chain is built from TRBV28 and TRBJ2-2; D gene uncertain. This CDR3 contains 15 residues. Germline values: CDR1 MDHEN, CDR2 SYDVKM. V lost 8 bases and J 5 bases, leaving 18 bases between the germline ends. In DNA form, the CDR3 reads TGTGCCAGCTTACGGCGACTGTCCCCTACCGGGGAGCTGTTTTTT. Protein product: CASLRRLSPTGELFF.

This clone occurred once. The genes are TRBV15 and TRBJ2-2; D not certain. Trimming shortened V by 5 bases and J by 4 bases, and 8 bases separated the two germline ends. CDR1 LNHNV and CDR2 YYDKDF come from the germline V gene (reference sequence). CDR3 length: 13 residues. CDR3 sequence (DNA): TGTGCCACCAGCGACACCGTCACCGGGGAGCTGTTTTTT. It codes for CATSDTVTGELFF.

J is TRBJ1-3 and V is TRBV7-2; D is unclear. CDR1 and CDR2 (germline): SGHTA, FQGNSA. There are 15 residues in the CDR3. V lost 0 bases to trimming and J lost 4 bases, with 10 bases between them. The CDR3 DNA follows: TGTGCCAGCAGCTTAGCGTCGGGGATCGGAAACACCATATATTTT. This codes for CASSLASGIGNTIYF.

This sequence joins TRBV12-5 and TRBJ2-2, with 9 bases that match TRBD2. Germline CDR1 and CDR2: LGHNT and FRNRAP. The CDR3 extends over 17 amino acids. V was clipped by 5 bases and J by 2 bases; unmatched bases: 9. This chain's CDR3 is CASGPNSGGLNTGELFF. The CDR3 DNA is TGTGCTAGTGGTCCCAATAGCGGGGGCCTTAACACCGGGGAGCTGTTTTTT.

This chain joins TRBV2 and TRBJ2-3; D call uncertain. The CDR3 consists of 14 residues. The V gene's germline CDR1 is SNHLY and CDR2 FYNNEI. V was clipped by 7 bases and J by 0 bases, with 11 bases between them. The CDR3 nucleotides are TGTGCCAGCACTGAGGAGTCTAGCACAGATACGCAGTATTTT. As protein: CASTEESSTDTQYF.

This chain connects TRBV7-9 to TRBJ1-5; maybe TRBD1 (6 bases). Germline assignment: CDR1 SEHNR and CDR2 FQNEAQ (reference sequence). Trimming removed 0 bases at V and 3 bases at J, with 18 bases between. There are 18 residues in the CDR3. CDR3 protein: CASSLASLLQGNNQPQHF. The CDR3 coding sequence is TGTGCCAGCAGCTTAGCGAGTTTGTTACAGGGAAACAATCAGCCCCAGCATTTT.

The V gene is TRBV19, the J gene TRBJ2-3; no clear D gene. This CDR3 is built from 15 residues. The V gene lost 7 bases and the J gene lost 1 base, with 15 bases spanning the gap. Germline CDR1 LNHDA, CDR2 SQIVND (reference sequence). The CDR3 is CASTLATGGTDTQYF. DNA of the CDR3: TGTGCCAGTACCCTCGCTACCGGAGGCACAGATACGCAGTATTTT.

In its sample, this clone was seen once. One end of the junction fails to match germline, which may point to a read error. The rearrangement joins TRBV5-1 to TRBJ2-7, with 8 bases lining up with TRBD2. The CDR3 has 16 residues. Germline V gives CDR1 SGHRS, CDR2 YFSETQ. CDR3 nucleotide sequence: TGCGCCAGCAGCCCGGGGGGGGGAAGTTCCCTTTACGAGCGGTACTTC. Translated: CASSPGGGSSLYERYF.

The chain recombines TRBV7-9 with TRBJ1-2; TRBD1 might be the D (6 bases). The CDR3 totals 14 residues. Trimming left V 1 base short and J 7 bases short, with 13 bases between. The V gene's germline CDR1 is SEHNR and CDR2 FQNEAQ (reference sequence). This CDR3 is CASSLDAGDPGYTF. The CDR3 DNA reads as TGTGCCAGCAGCTTAGATGCAGGGGATCCTGGCTACACCTTC.

The V gene is TRBV5-1, the J gene TRBJ1-1; D remains unclear. The germline CDR1 and CDR2 sequences are SGHRS and YFSETQ. Trimming shortened V by 4 bases and J by 2 bases, and 18 bases separated the two germline ends. The CDR3 sequence is 16 residues long. In DNA form, the CDR3 reads TGCGCCAGCAGCCGACCCCGTGACGGGGTCAACACTGAAGCTTTCTTT. Its translation is CASSRPRDGVNTEAFF.

The chain combines TRBV28 with TRBJ2-1; TRBD1 aligns across 9 bases. Germline CDR1 MDHEN, CDR2 SYDVKM. V shed 5 bases and J 7 bases; nucleotides not matched to a gene: 9. The CDR3 contains 15 residues. CDR3 in DNA: TGTGCCAGCAGTATACCGGGACAGGGACTAAATGAGCAGTTCTTC. Translating gives CASSIPGQGLNEQFF.

The chain uses TRBV19 and TRBJ2-7; D unresolved. Germline lookup yields CDR1 LNHDA and CDR2 SQIVND (reference sequence). V was pared by 3 bases and J by 0 bases, with 9 bases between. CDR3 length: 14 amino acids. The CDR3 loop is CASSIDTNSYEQYF. The CDR3 DNA reads as TGTGCCAGTAGTATCGACACAAACTCCTACGAGCAGTACTTC.

The chain combines TRBV6-4 with TRBJ2-7, with 12 bases identical to TRBD1. The germline V gene encodes CDR1 MRHNA and CDR2 SNTAGT. Trimming took 3 bases from V and 5 from J; bases not matched to a gene: 2. There are 14 residues in the CDR3. The CDR3 coding sequence is TGTGCCAGCAGTGAGGGACAGGGGGCGCACGAGCAGTACTTC. Protein: CASSEGQGAHEQYF.